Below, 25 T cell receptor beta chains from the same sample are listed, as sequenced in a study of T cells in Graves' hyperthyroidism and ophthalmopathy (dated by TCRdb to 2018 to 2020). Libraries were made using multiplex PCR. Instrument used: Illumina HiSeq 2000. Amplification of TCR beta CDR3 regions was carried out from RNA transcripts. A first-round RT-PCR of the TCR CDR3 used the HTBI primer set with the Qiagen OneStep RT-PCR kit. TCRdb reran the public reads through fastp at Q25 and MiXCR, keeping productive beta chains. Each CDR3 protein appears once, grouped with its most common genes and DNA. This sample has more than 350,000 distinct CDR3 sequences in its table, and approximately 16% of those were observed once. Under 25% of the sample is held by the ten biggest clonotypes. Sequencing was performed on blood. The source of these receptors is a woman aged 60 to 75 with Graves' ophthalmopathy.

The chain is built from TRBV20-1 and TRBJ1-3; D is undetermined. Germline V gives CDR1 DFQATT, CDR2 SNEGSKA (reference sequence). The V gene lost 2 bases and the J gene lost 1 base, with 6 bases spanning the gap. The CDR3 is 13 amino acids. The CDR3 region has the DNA TGCAGTGCTAGATTCCAATCTGGAAACACCATATATTTT. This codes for CSARFQSGNTIYF.

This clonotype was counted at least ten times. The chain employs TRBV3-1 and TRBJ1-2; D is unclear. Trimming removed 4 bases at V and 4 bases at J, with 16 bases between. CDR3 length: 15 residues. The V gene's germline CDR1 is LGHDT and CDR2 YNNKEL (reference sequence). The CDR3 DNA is TGTGCCAGCAGCCTTAGAGGGTGGGAGCGCTATGGCTACACCTTC. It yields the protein CASSLRGWERYGYTF.

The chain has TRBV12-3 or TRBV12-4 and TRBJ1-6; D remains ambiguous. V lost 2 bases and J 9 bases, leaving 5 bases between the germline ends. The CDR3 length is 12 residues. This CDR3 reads CASSLRRSPLHF. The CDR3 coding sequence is TGTGCCAGCAGTTTACGCCGTTCACCCCTCCACTTT.

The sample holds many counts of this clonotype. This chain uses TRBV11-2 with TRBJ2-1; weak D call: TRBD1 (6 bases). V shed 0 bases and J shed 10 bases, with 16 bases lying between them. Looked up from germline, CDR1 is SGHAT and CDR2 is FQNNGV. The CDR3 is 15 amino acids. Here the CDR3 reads CASSLDGQGLREQFF. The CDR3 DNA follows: TGTGCCAGCAGCTTAGATGGTCAGGGGTTAAGGGAGCAGTTCTTC.

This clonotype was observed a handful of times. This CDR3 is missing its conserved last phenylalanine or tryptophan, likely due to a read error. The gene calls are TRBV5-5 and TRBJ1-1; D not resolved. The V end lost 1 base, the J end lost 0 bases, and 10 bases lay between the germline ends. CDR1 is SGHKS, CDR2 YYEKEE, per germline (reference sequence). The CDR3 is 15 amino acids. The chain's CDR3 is CASSLHLTVNTEAFL. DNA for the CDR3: TGTGCCAGCAGCTTGCATTTAACCGTGAACACTGAAGCTTTCCTT.

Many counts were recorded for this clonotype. Written as DNA, the CDR3 is TGTGCCAGCAGCCCTAGTGGGCTTCCGGGACAAGAGGCCTACGAGCAGTACTTC. This translates into CASSPSGLPGQEAYEQYF. This rearrangement joins TRBV7-2 to TRBJ2-7; D is possibly TRBD1 (6 bases). The CDR3 is 18 amino acids. The germline V gene encodes CDR1 SGHTA and CDR2 FQGNSA. The V end lost 5 bases, the J end lost 2 bases, and 25 bases lay between the germline ends.

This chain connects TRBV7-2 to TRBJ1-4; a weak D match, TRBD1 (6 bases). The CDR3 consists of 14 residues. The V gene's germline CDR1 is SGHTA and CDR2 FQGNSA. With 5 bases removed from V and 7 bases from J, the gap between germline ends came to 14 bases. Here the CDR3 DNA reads TGTGCCAGCAGCAACACAGGGTGGGGTGAAAAACTGTTTTTT. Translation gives CASSNTGWGEKLFF.

The CDR3 region is CASSPPRWMKKTFNEKLFF. DNA for the CDR3: TGTGCCAGCAGTCCCCCCAGGTGGATGAAGAAAACCTTCAATGAAAAACTGTTTTTT. The chain is built from TRBV28 and TRBJ1-4, with unresolved D. Trimming pared 5 bases from V and 5 bases from J, leaving 27 bases between. Germline V CDR1 and CDR2: MDHEN, SYDVKM. The length of the CDR3 is 19 residues.

In DNA form, the CDR3 reads TGTGCCAGCAGCTTAGACGGAGAGCGGGCAACCACCATATATTTT. Its protein product is CASSLDGERATTIYF. The chain couples TRBV11-2 to TRBJ1-3; D gene ambiguous. CDR3 size: 15 residues. Germline lookup yields CDR1 SGHAT and CDR2 FQNNGV. The V and J ends lost 0 bases and 9 bases respectively, with 15 bases between them.

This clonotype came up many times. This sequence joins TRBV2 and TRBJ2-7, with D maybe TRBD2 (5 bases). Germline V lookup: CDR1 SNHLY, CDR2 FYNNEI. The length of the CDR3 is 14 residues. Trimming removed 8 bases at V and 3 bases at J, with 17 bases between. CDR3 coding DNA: TGTGCCAGCGGCGCCGGCCGGGGTCTCTACGAGCAGTACTTC. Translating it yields CASGAGRGLYEQYF.

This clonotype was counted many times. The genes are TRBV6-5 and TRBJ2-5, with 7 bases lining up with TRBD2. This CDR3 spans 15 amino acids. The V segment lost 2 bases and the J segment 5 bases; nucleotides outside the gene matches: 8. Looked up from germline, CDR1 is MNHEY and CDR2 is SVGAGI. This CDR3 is CASSYGAGADETQYF. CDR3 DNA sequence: TGTGCCAGCAGTTACGGCGCGGGAGCTGATGAGACCCAGTACTTC.

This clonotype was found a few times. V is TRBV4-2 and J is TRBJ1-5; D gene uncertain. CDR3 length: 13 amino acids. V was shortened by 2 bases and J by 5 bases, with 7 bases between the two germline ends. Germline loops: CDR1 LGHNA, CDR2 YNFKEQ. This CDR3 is CASSQNLHQPQHF. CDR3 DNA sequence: TGTGCCAGCAGCCAAAACCTTCATCAGCCCCAGCATTTT.

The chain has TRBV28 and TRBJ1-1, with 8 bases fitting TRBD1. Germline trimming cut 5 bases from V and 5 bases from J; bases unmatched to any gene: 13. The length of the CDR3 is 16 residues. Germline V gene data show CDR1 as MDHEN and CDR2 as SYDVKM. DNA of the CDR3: TGTGCCAGCAGTCTCCCAGGGGGCGCAGGGTCAACTGAAGCTTTCTTT. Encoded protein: CASSLPGGAGSTEAFF.

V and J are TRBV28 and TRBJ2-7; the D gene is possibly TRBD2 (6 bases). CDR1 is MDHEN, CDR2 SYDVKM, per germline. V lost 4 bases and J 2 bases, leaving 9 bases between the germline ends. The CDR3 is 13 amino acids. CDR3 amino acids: CASSSRETYEQYF. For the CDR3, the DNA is TGTGCCAGCAGTTCCCGGGAGACCTACGAGCAGTACTTC.

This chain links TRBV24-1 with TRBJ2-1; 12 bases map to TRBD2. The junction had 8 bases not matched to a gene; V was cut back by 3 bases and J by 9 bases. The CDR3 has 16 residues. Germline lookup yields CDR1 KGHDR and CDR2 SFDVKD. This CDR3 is CATSDPWTSGKGEQFF. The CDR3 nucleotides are TGTGCCACCAGTGATCCCTGGACTAGCGGGAAGGGTGAGCAGTTCTTC.

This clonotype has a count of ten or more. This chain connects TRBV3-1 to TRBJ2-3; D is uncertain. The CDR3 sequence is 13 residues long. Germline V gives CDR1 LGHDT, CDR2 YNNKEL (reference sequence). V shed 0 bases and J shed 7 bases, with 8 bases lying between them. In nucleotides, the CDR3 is TGTGCCAGCAGCCAAGACCCAGTCTATACGCAGTATTTT. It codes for CASSQDPVYTQYF.

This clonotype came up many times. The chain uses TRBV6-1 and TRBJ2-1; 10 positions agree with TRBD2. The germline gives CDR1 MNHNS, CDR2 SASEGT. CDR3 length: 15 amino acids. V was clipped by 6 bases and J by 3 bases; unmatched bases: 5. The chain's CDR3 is CASRRRLAGYNEQFF. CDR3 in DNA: TGTGCCAGCAGGAGACGACTAGCGGGCTACAATGAGCAGTTCTTC.

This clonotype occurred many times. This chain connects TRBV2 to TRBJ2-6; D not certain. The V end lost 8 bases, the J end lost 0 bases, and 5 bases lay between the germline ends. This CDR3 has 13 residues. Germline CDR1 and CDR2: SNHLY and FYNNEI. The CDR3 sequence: CASHGSGANVLTF. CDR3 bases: TGTGCCAGCCATGGCTCTGGGGCCAACGTCCTGACTTTC.

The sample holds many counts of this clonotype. CDR3 DNA: TGTGCCTGGAGTTTACTTTCTGAAGCTTTCTTT. This codes for CAWSLLSEAFF. The chain joins TRBV30 to TRBJ1-1; D not resolved. The CDR3 totals 11 residues. V lost 2 bases and J 6 bases, leaving 7 bases between the germline ends. The germline CDR1 and CDR2 sequences are GTSNPN and SVGIG (reference sequence).

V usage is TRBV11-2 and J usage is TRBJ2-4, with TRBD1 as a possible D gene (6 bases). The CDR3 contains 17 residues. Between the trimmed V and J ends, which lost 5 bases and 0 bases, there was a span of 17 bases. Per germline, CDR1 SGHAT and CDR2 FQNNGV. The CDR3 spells CASSRNREHLAKNIQYF. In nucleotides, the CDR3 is TGTGCCAGCAGCCGTAACAGGGAACACCTAGCCAAAAACATTCAGTACTTC.

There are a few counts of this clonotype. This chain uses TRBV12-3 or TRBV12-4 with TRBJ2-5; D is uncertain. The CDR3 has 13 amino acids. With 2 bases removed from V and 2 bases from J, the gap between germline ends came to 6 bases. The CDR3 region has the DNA TGTGCCAGCAGTTTAAAGAGTCAAGAGACCCAGTACTTC. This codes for CASSLKSQETQYF.

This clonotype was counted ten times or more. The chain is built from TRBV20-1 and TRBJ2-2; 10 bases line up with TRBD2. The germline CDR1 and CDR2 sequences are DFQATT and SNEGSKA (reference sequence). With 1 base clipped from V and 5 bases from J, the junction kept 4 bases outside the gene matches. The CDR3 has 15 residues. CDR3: CSARVSGRETGELFF. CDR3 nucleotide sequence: TGCAGTGCTAGAGTGAGCGGGAGGGAAACCGGGGAGCTGTTTTTT.

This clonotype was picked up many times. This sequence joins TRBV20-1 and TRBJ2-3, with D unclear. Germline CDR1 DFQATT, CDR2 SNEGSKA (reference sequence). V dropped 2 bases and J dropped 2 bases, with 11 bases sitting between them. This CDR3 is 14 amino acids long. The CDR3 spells CSARNPTFTDTQYF. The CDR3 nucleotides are TGCAGTGCTAGAAACCCCACGTTCACAGATACGCAGTATTTT.

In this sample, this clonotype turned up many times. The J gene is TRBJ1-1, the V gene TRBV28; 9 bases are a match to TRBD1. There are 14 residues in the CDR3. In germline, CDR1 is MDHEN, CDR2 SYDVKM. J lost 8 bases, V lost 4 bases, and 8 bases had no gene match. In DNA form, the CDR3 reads TGTGCCAGCAGTTGGGACAGGGTAGTTGAAGAAGCTTTCTTT. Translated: CASSWDRVVEEAFF.

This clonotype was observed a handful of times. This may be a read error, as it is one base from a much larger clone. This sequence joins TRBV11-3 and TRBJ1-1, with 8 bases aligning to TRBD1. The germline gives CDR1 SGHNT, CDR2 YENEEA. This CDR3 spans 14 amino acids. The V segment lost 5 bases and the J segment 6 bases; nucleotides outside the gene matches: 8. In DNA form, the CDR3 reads TGTGCCAGCAGCCCAGGACAGGGAATTCCTGAAGCTTTCTTT. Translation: CASSPGQGIPEAFF.